These T cell receptor beta chains were read from a single sample in a study of monozygotic twins with inflammatory bowel disease. TCRdb derives one entry per CDR3 protein from the 5' RACE reads, leaving out DNA. This specimen shows tens of thousands of distinct CDR3 sequences; the ten leading clones hold 6% to 9.5%. Input material: blood. These receptors originate from a human donor with ulcerative colitis or Crohn's disease, or a healthy co-twin of an affected twin (not recorded which). CDR3s include the opening cysteine and the closing phenylalanine or tryptophan. The order of the fields is V gene, J gene, CDR3 protein.

TRBV2	TRBJ2-5	CASSEARVQETQYF
TRBV7-9	TRBJ2-1	CASSPPLDRTNEQFF
TRBV12-3/TRBV12-4	TRBJ2-3	CASSLYLGREDTQYF
TRBV20-1	TRBJ2-4	CSARPGQGGHIQYF
TRBV3-1	TRBJ2-5	CASSPRYGQGMETQYF
TRBV5-1	TRBJ1-1	CASSLSGGFSRNTEAFF
TRBV20-1	TRBJ2-1	CSASWAGNEQFF
TRBV23-1	TRBJ2-2	CASSYPDANTGELFF
TRBV5-1	TRBJ2-7	CASSLGDREQYF
TRBV20-1	TRBJ2-7	CSADGGHEQYF
TRBV7-2	TRBJ1-1	CASSPRHRELTEAFF
TRBV5-4	TRBJ2-1	CASSLNRGPTNEQFF
TRBV11-2	TRBJ1-4	CASGSRDRGPTNEKLFF
TRBV5-1	TRBJ1-5	CASSFLGGDGQPQHF
TRBV3-1	TRBJ1-5	CASSQETGNQPQHF
TRBV5-1	TRBJ1-4	CASSLEGDREKLFF
TRBV6-5	TRBJ2-1	CASSYVGLAGGPYNEQFF
TRBV11-1	TRBJ1-2	CASSLEEGSYGYTF
TRBV7-6	TRBJ2-5	CASRIGPGQGETQYF
TRBV5-5	TRBJ2-7	CASSLLGGQYEQYF
TRBV3-1	TRBJ2-5	CASSQVGPPVGTQYF
TRBV5-1	TRBJ1-1	CASSLVAGMNTEAFF
TRBV20-1	TRBJ1-2	CSAPWTGVRDYGYTF
TRBV20-1	TRBJ1-5	CSASGGRGRNQPQHF